A selection of T cell receptor beta chains follows, all from one sample in a study of radiotherapy plus CTLA-4 blockade in lung cancer. Some clones are missing from TCRdb's copy, which holds only in-frame ones; the method was immunoSEQ multiplex PCR. The table records some 15,000 clones, around 67% of them present only once. This specimen consisted of peripheral blood, obtained from a patient treated with radiotherapy plus ipilimumab. Receptor source: a human donor with non-small cell lung cancer whose response to radiotherapy plus ipilimumab could not be evaluated. Both conserved end residues are part of each CDR3. The D gene is left open where the match is weak. A clone size is listed for some rows: how often the clone was seen (once, few, many), or a class if it is expanded.

cdr3_aa | cdr3_nt | j_call | v_call | cdr3_length | d_call | clone_size
CSVGLAGGTDTQYF | TGCAGCGTTGGACTAGCGGGGGGAACAGATACGCAGTATTTT | TRBJ2-3 | TRBV29-1 | 14 | TRBD2 | .
CSARTGTNTEAFF | TGCAGCGCTAGGACAGGGACGAACACTGAAGCTTTCTTT | TRBJ1-1 | TRBV29-1 | 13 | TRBD1 | .
CATSRVRGSGNTIYF | TGTGCCACCAGCAGAGTACGAGGGTCTGGAAACACCATATATTTT | TRBJ1-3 | TRBV15 | 15 | . | few
CASSQWGGANQPQHF | TGCGCCAGCAGCCAGTGGGGGGGCGCCAATCAGCCCCAGCATTTT | TRBJ1-5 | TRBV5-1 | 15 | . | .
CAWSGHRGQGGYTF | TGTGCCTGGAGTGGACACAGGGGGCAGGGTGGCTACACCTTC | TRBJ1-2 | TRBV30 | 14 | TRBD1 | .
CASSQVLSGQFGGELFF | TGCGCCAGCAGCCAAGTCTTGTCGGGACAGTTTGGCGGGGAGCTGTTTTTT | TRBJ2-2 | TRBV4-3 | 17 | TRBD1 | .
CASTWGVVFGYTF | TGTGCCAGTACGTGGGGGGTGGTTTTTGGCTACACCTTC | TRBJ1-2 | TRBV19 | 13 | . | once
CASSGLSSYEQYF | TGTGCCAGCTCCGGGTTGAGCTCCTACGAGCAGTACTTC | TRBJ2-7 | TRBV18 | 13 | . | .
CASSQVPGMSEAFF | TGTGCCAGCAGCCAAGTCCCAGGGATGTCTGAAGCTTTCTTT | TRBJ1-1 | TRBV4-2 | 14 | . | .
CASSQGTSGDYNEQFF | TGCGCCAGCAGCCAAGGGACTAGCGGGGACTACAATGAGCAGTTCTTC | TRBJ2-1 | TRBV4-1 | 16 | TRBD2 | few
CASSQAGTGGYEQYF | TGTGCCAGCAGTCAAGCCGGGACAGGGGGCTACGAGCAGTACTTC | TRBJ2-7 | TRBV28 | 15 | TRBD1 | .
CASSTGGYEQYF | TGTGCCAGTAGTACAGGGGGCTACGAGCAGTACTTC | TRBJ2-7 | TRBV19 | 12 | TRBD1 | few
CASSLGSGQGYNEQFF | TGTGCCAGCAGTCTGGGGTCGGGACAGGGGTACAATGAGCAGTTCTTC | TRBJ2-1 | TRBV27 | 16 | TRBD1 | .
CASSFPPYRAYNEQFF | TGTGCCAGCAGTTTTCCCCCGTACAGGGCCTACAATGAGCAGTTCTTC | TRBJ2-1 | TRBV27 | 16 | . | .
CASSLPGWYGYTF | TGTGCCAGCAGCTTACCAGGGTGGTATGGCTACACCTTC | TRBJ1-2 | TRBV7-2 | 13 | . | .